A selection of T cell receptor beta chains follows, all from one sample in a study of cytomegalovirus exposure and HLA in healthy donors. The protocol was immunoSEQ multiplex PCR, while the TCRdb copy is restricted to in-frame clones and leaves out a portion. This table has about 86,000 clones, about four fifths appearing once. The sample comprised PBMCs. Source of these receptors: a middle-aged woman in good health and CMV-seropositive. Both conserved end residues are part of each CDR3. Fields, in order: J gene, clone size, D gene, V gene, CDR3 protein, CDR3 DNA. D genes are given only for firm matches. Size tells how often a clone was seen (once, few, many) or the class of an expanded clone, and some rows leave it out.

TRBJ2-3 few TRBD1 TRBV4-2 CASSQPGTEGDTQYF TGTGCCAGCAGCCAACCCGGGACAGAGGGAGATACGCAGTATTTT
TRBJ1-6 . . TRBV6-5 CASSYGGETSPLHF TGTGCCAGCAGTTACGGAGGGGAGACCTCACCCCTCCACTTT
TRBJ2-7 once . TRBV29-1 CSVEGLGLYEQYF TGCAGCGTTGAAGGGCTTGGTCTCTACGAGCAGTACTTC
TRBJ1-1 . . TRBV7-9 CASSTMNTEAFF TGTGCCAGCAGCACAATGAACACTGAAGCTTTCTTT
TRBJ2-3 . . TRBV7-9 CASSLTGIDTQYF TGTGCCAGCAGCTTAACAGGGATAGATACGCAGTATTTT
TRBJ1-1 . TRBD1 TRBV5-1 CASSFSFPGTGVPSKAFF TGCGCCAGCAGCTTTAGCTTCCCTGGGACAGGGGTGCCGAGTAAAGCTTTCTTT
TRBJ1-2 . . TRBV19 CASSIDTRAPVGYTF TGTGCCAGTAGTATAGATACCAGGGCCCCGGTTGGCTACACCTTC
TRBJ1-5 few . TRBV28 CASSLSGDRQPQHF TGTGCCAGCAGTTTATCCGGGGATCGTCAGCCCCAGCATTTT
TRBJ2-1 . . TRBV19 CASKARGRLDNEQFF TGTGCCAGTAAGGCCCGTGGGCGATTGGACAATGAGCAGTTCTTC
TRBJ2-2 . . TRBV11-3 CASSSWGVAGELFF TGTGCCAGCAGCTCCTGGGGGGTAGCCGGGGAGCTGTTTTTT